This note documents a single T cell receptor beta chain sequence. The data are from a study of blood T cell repertoires in COVID-19. Study summary: Nucleic acid was either cDNA or gDNA, and it came from T cells, B-cell-depleted T cells, or PBMCs.

Profiled with immunoSEQ multiplex PCR; TCRdb holds only in-frame clones, not every one. This table has 110,000 to 150,000 clones, around three quarters appearing once. Sequences were obtained from peripheral blood. The sequence was collected from a man older than 75 with acute or convalescent COVID-19.

In DNA form, the CDR3 reads TGTGCCAGCAGCGTAGAGGGGGGGTACACTGAAGCTTTCTTT. This sequence encodes CASSVEGGYTEAFF. The chain links TRBV9 to TRBJ1-1, with D possibly being TRBD1 (6 bases). Trimming took 0 bases from V and 3 from J, leaving 9 bases between them. This CDR3 has 14 amino acids. The germline V gene encodes CDR1 SGDLS and CDR2 YYNGEE.